These 14 T cell receptor beta chains originate from one sample sequenced in a study of shared clonotypes between healthy human individuals. Some clones are missing from TCRdb's copy, which holds only in-frame ones; the method was immunoSEQ multiplex PCR. The sample contains around 2,000,000 clones, 85% to 95% of which appear only once. Naive CD8 isolation took CD45RO-negative cells positively selected for CCR7 and excluded terminally differentiated effector memory CD45RA+ cells. Sequencing input: naive CD8+ T cells from PBMCs. Source of these receptors: a man in his late teens or twenties in good health. Some clones in this sample may be carry-over from other donors' samples.

This chain links TRBV29-1 with TRBJ1-1; unclear D gene. This CDR3 comprises 12 residues. Trimming took off 0 bases at V and 1 base at J, with 3 bases between the two ends. Germline lookup yields CDR1 SQVTM and CDR2 ANQGSEA. CDR3 protein: CSVEEQNTEAFF. The CDR3 nucleotides are TGCAGCGTTGAAGAACAGAACACTGAAGCTTTCTTT.

This clone occurred once. The chain couples TRBV28 to TRBJ2-1; a possible D gene is TRBD2 (6 bases). The CDR3 is 13 residues long. Germline V CDR1 and CDR2: MDHEN, SYDVKM. Between the trimmed V and J ends, which lost 2 bases and 9 bases, there was a span of 11 bases. The CDR3 nucleotides are TGTGCCAGCAGTTTAATCGGGGAGGTTGAGCAGTTCTTC. Its protein product is CASSLIGEVEQFF.

This clone was counted between two and nine times. The chain carries TRBV2 and TRBJ1-5; 8 bases fit TRBD1. CDR3 length equals 14 residues. The germline V gene encodes CDR1 SNHLY and CDR2 FYNNEI. Trimming at V came to 8 bases and at J to 6 bases, leaving 9 bases not matched to a gene. CDR3 in DNA: TGTGCCAGCCTAGAGAGGACAGGGCCTCAGCCCCAGCATTTT. Translated, it gives CASLERTGPQPQHF. The whole variable domain, filled in from reference TRBV2 and TRBJ1-5, reads EPEVTQTPSHQVTQMGQEVILRCVPISNHLYFYWYRQILGQKVEFLVSFYNNEISEKSEIFDDQFSVERPDGSNFTLKIRSTKLEDSAMYFCASLERTGPQPQHFGDGTRLSIL.

This rearrangement joins TRBV19 to TRBJ2-1; D call uncertain. The germline gives CDR1 LNHDA, CDR2 SQIVND (reference sequence). V was shortened by 3 bases and J by 7 bases, with 10 bases between the two germline ends. The CDR3 covers 13 residues. The CDR3 loop reads CASSMSQINEQFF. CDR3 DNA sequence: TGTGCCAGTAGTATGAGCCAGATAAATGAGCAGTTCTTC.

This chain links TRBV7-8 with TRBJ1-4; 7 nucleotides align to TRBD1. Germline V gene data show CDR1 as SGHVS and CDR2 as FQNEAQ. The V gene end was trimmed by 5 bases and the J gene end by 5 bases; junction bases not matched to a gene: 8. The CDR3 contains 15 residues. The CDR3 reads CASSDRDSLNEKLFF. The CDR3 nucleotides read TGTGCCAGCAGCGATCGGGACAGTTTAAATGAAAAACTGTTTTTT.

To note about this clone: Other DNA sequences in the same sample also yield this CDR3. This chain uses TRBV28 with TRBJ1-2; a weak D match, TRBD1 (5 bases). Trimming cost V 3 bases and J 1 base, with 9 bases left between them. This CDR3 has 14 amino acids. From germline, CDR1 is MDHEN and CDR2 SYDVKM. CDR3 bases: TGTGCCAGCAGTTTGATCGGGGGTAACTATGGCTACACCTTC. Translating it yields CASSLIGGNYGYTF.

On this clone itself: The same CDR3 also results from other DNA sequences found in this sample. The chain has TRBV27 and TRBJ2-1; D is unresolved. Trimming removed 3 bases at V and 4 bases at J, with 10 bases between. This CDR3 spans 14 amino acids. CDR1 is MNHEY and CDR2 is SMNVEV in the germline V gene (reference sequence). The CDR3 reads CASSLMGGYNEQFF. CDR3 DNA: TGTGCCAGCAGTTTGATGGGCGGTTACAATGAGCAGTTCTTC.

This sequence joins TRBV5-1 and TRBJ1-4; D is ambiguous. Looked up from germline, CDR1 is SGHRS and CDR2 is YFSETQ. V was pared by 0 bases and J by 11 bases, with 11 bases between. The CDR3 consists of 13 residues. CDR3 in amino acids: CASSLGVADKLFF. CDR3 in DNA: TGCGCCAGCAGCTTGGGGGTCGCGGACAAACTGTTTTTT.

The CDR3 sequence is CSVVKYEWDRGSYEQYF. In nucleotides, the CDR3 is TGCAGCGTTGTTAAGTATGAGTGGGACAGGGGGTCCTACGAGCAGTACTTC. The chain has TRBV29-1 and TRBJ2-7; TRBD1 matches 11 bases. The trim removed 4 bases at V and 1 base at J, leaving 12 bases unmatched. The CDR3 has 17 amino acids. CDR1 is SQVTM and CDR2 is ANQGSEA in the germline V gene.

Regarding this clone: This sample includes further DNA sequences coding for the same CDR3. This chain uses TRBV7-9 with TRBJ1-1; no definite D call. Deletions cut 3 bases from V and 5 bases from J, with 7 bases between. This CDR3 has 12 residues. The germline gives CDR1 SEHNR, CDR2 FQNEAQ (reference sequence). CDR3 residues: CASSLGRTEAFF. The CDR3 DNA sequence: TGTGCCAGCAGCTTGGGAAGGACTGAAGCTTTCTTT.

The CDR3 bases are TGTGCCAGCAGCTCTCGGACGGACCCACCGGGGGAGACCCAGTACTTC. Translating gives CASSSRTDPPGETQYF. The chain couples TRBV7-9 to TRBJ2-5, with D tentatively TRBD2 (5 bases). The germline V and J ends were trimmed by 4 bases and 5 bases, with 20 bases remaining between them. The CDR3 is 16 amino acids. Germline V CDR1 and CDR2: SEHNR, FQNEAQ (reference sequence). Full variable domain (missing parts from reference TRBV7-9 and TRBJ2-5): DTGVSQNPRHKITKRGQNVTFRCDPISEHNRLYWYRQTLGQGPEFLTYFQNEAQLEKSRLLSDRFSAERPKGSFSTLEIQRTEQGDSAMYLCASSSRTDPPGETQYFGPGTRLLVL.

The chain employs TRBV27 and TRBJ2-7, with D unresolved. V was pared by 5 bases and J by 5 bases, with 13 bases between. The CDR3 has 13 amino acids. Germline V lookup: CDR1 MNHEY, CDR2 SMNVEV (reference sequence). The CDR3 spells CASSSPVGNEQYF. The DNA of the CDR3 is TGTGCCAGCAGTAGCCCGGTTGGGAACGAGCAGTACTTC.

The rearrangement joins TRBV6-5 to TRBJ2-2; no firm D call. The germline V and J ends were trimmed by 0 bases and 16 bases, with 12 bases remaining between them. The CDR3 extends over 12 amino acids. Per the germline V gene, CDR1 is MNHEY and CDR2 is SVGAGI. CDR3 amino acids: CASSYSKQVWFF. DNA of the CDR3: TGTGCCAGCAGTTACTCGAAGCAAGTTTGGTTTTTT.

This clone is a singleton in its sample. The CDR3 is CASSLVWGATGELFF. CDR3 nucleotide sequence: TGTGCCAGCAGCTTAGTATGGGGGGCCACCGGGGAGCTGTTTTTT. The V call is TRBV7-6, the J call TRBJ2-2; either TRBD1 or TRBD2 may supply D (6 bases each). CDR1 and CDR2 from the germline V gene are SGHVS and FNYEAQ. There are 15 residues in the CDR3. Trimming removed 1 base from V and 4 bases from J, with 10 bases in between.